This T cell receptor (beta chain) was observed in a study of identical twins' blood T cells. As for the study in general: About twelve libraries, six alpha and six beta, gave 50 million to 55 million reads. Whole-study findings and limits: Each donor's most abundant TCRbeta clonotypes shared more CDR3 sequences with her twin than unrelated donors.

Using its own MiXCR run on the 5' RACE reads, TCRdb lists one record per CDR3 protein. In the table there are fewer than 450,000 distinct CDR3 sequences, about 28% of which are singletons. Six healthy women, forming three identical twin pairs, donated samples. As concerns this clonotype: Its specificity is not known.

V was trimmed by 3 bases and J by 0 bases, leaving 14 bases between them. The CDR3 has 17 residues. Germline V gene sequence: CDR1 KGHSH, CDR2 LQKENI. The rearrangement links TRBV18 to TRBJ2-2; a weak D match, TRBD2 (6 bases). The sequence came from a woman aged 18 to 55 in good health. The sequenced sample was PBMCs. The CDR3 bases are TGTGCCAGCTCACCCCCAGGGCGGGGACCGAACACCGGGGAGCTGTTTTTT. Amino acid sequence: CASSPPGRGPNTGELFF.